These 12 T cell receptor beta chains were sequenced from one sample in a study of blood T cell repertoires in COVID-19. Here immunoSEQ multiplex PCR was the method, and the copy in TCRdb shows in-frame clones only, minus some. The sample contains 97,000 or so clones, roughly 86% of which appear only once. Sequencing input: peripheral blood. All receptors derive from a man in his forties with active or convalescent COVID-19.

The rearrangement uses TRBV27 and TRBJ2-7, with 9 positions matching TRBD1. Unmatched junction bases numbered 10, after V lost 1 base and J lost 3 bases. Germline V gene data show CDR1 as MNHEY and CDR2 as SMNVEV (reference sequence). CDR3 size: 17 residues. Here the CDR3 reads CASSLLNFRTGDYEQYF. The CDR3 coding sequence is TGTGCCAGCAGTTTATTGAATTTTAGGACAGGGGACTACGAGCAGTACTTC.

The chain couples TRBV6-5 to TRBJ2-5; 8 positions agree with TRBD2. V trimming: 5 bases; J trimming: 2 bases; junction bases outside the gene matches: 4. Germline V CDR1 and CDR2: MNHEY, SVGAGI. The CDR3 covers 14 residues. This CDR3 is CASSSGGVQETQYF. CDR3 sequence (DNA): TGTGCCAGCAGTAGCGGGGGAGTACAAGAGACCCAGTACTTC.

This chain joins TRBV15 and TRBJ2-3; TRBD2 might be the D (6 bases). V was clipped by 0 bases and J by 8 bases, with 21 bases between them. Germline assignment: CDR1 LNHNV and CDR2 YYDKDF (reference sequence). The CDR3 length is 17 residues. The CDR3 nucleotides read TGTGCCACCAGCAGAGAGGGGGGAAGGATACCCTCAGCTACGCAGTATTTT. Amino acids: CATSREGGRIPSATQYF.

The chain is built from TRBV6-2 or TRBV6-3 and TRBJ1-1; D is unresolved. The CDR3 covers 15 residues. Trimming left V 2 bases short and J 5 bases short, with 15 bases between. Germline V gives CDR1 MNHEY, CDR2 SVGEGT. CDR3 residues: CASSYTDMGETEAFF. CDR3 bases: TGTGCCAGCAGTTACACCGACATGGGAGAGACTGAAGCTTTCTTT.

V gene TRBV13 combines with J gene TRBJ2-5; D is undetermined. This CDR3 has 14 residues. V lost 0 bases and J 5 bases, leaving 10 bases between the germline ends. Germline V lookup: CDR1 PRHDT, CDR2 FYEKMQ (reference sequence). DNA of the CDR3: TGTGCCAGCAGCTTAGGCCTATCGGTGGAGACCCAGTACTTC. Translated, it gives CASSLGLSVETQYF.

This rearrangement joins TRBV6-2 or TRBV6-3 to TRBJ1-5; D gene ambiguous. Trimming took 5 bases from V and 6 from J, leaving 11 bases between them. Germline CDR1 reads MNHEY; CDR2 reads SVGEGT. The CDR3 totals 13 residues. DNA for the CDR3: TGTGCCAGCAGTCGGTTGGAGGGTCAGCCCCAGCATTTT. Translating gives CASSRLEGQPQHF.

This clone has just one count. The rearrangement links TRBV10-1 to TRBJ2-2; D is ambiguous. The germline V gene has CDR1 WNHNN and CDR2 SYGVQD (reference sequence). Trimming stripped 4 bases from V and 0 bases from J, with 9 bases between. This CDR3 spans 15 amino acids. The DNA of the CDR3 is TGCGCCAGCAGTGGAGGCTTCGCGAACACCGGGGAGCTGTTTTTT. It is translated as CASSGGFANTGELFF.

The genes are TRBV7-2 and TRBJ2-7; TRBD1 matches at 9 bases. Unmatched junction bases numbered 7, after V lost 2 bases and J lost 5 bases. The CDR3 runs 15 residues. Germline V gene lookup returns CDR1 SGHTA and CDR2 FQGNSA. Here the CDR3 DNA reads TGTGCCAGCAGCTTACGGGACAGGGTATACCACGAGCAGTACTTC. Its translation: CASSLRDRVYHEQYF.

J is TRBJ1-4 and V is TRBV11-2, with D tentatively TRBD1 (5 bases). Germline V gene data show CDR1 as SGHAT and CDR2 as FQNNGV. The V end lost 4 bases, the J end lost 3 bases, and 15 bases lay between the germline ends. The length of the CDR3 is 16 residues. The CDR3 loop reads CASSSRGVGANEKLFF. For the CDR3, the DNA is TGTGCCAGCAGCTCGCGGGGGGTCGGCGCTAATGAAAAACTGTTTTTT.

As concerns this clone: A read error may be the cause here, since a much bigger clone is one base away. The V and J genes are TRBV9 and TRBJ2-7; the match to TRBD2 covers 11 bases. The CDR3 sequence is 15 residues long. Germline V gene sequence: CDR1 SGDLS, CDR2 YYNGEE. V lost 4 bases to trimming and J lost 0 bases; unmatched junction nucleotides: 3. Written as DNA, the CDR3 is TGTGCCAGCAGCTCTGGACTAGCGGGCTCCTACGAGCAGTACTTC. As protein: CASSSGLAGSYEQYF.

The chain joins TRBV6-5 to TRBJ2-1, with 7 bases fitting TRBD1. V was clipped by 1 base and J by 6 bases; unmatched bases: 3. The CDR3 covers 14 residues. Per the germline V gene, CDR1 is MNHEY and CDR2 is SVGAGI. The CDR3 nucleotides are TGTGCCAGCAGTTACTTGTCAGGGGGCAATGAGCAGTTCTTC. This codes for CASSYLSGGNEQFF.

V usage is TRBV7-3 and J usage is TRBJ1-1; D ambiguous. The CDR3 consists of 13 residues. The V end was cut by 0 bases, the J end by 1 base, with 3 bases between. Germline V gene data show CDR1 as SGHTA and CDR2 as FQGTGA. Here the CDR3 reads CASSLTGNTEAFF. In DNA form, the CDR3 reads TGTGCCAGCAGCTTAACCGGGAACACTGAAGCTTTCTTT.